The 26 T cell receptor beta chains below were found in one sample sequenced in a study of tumor and adjacent non-tumor tissue in lung cancer. No cell sorting was done before RNA was extracted from the tissue. The normal lung tissue was taken more than 3 cm from the tumor edge. Three rounds of nested PCR, following a modified ARM-PCR protocol, produced the TCRbeta library. TCRdb reprocessed the multiplex PCR reads via MiXCR and lists one record per CDR3 protein. The repertoire holds fewer than 75,000 distinct CDR3 sequences, with 65% to 80% as singletons. The sample comprised distant non-tumor lung tissue. These receptors originate from a man in his sixties with non-small cell lung cancer.

Notes on this clonotype: At one of its ends the junction is not consistent with the germline gene, which may arise from a read error. The V and J genes are TRBV11-2 and TRBJ2-1, with TRBD2 identical over 8 bases. CDR1 and CDR2 from the germline V gene are SGHAT and FQNNGV. This CDR3 contains 17 residues. The CDR3 is CDSSPQAGASLGNGQFF. The CDR3 DNA sequence: TGTGACAGCAGCCCTCAAGCGGGAGCCTCCCTAGGGAATGGGCAATTCTTC. The whole variable domain, filled in from reference TRBV11-2 and TRBJ2-1, reads EAGVAQSPRYKIIEKRQSVAFWCNPISGHATLYWYQQILGQGPKLLIQFQNNGVVDDSQLPKDRFSAERLKGVDSTLKIQPAKLEDSAVYLCDSSPQAGASLGNGQFFGPGTRLTVL.

At least ten counts were recorded for this clonotype. This sequence joins TRBV4-1 and TRBJ2-3; D uncertain. Germline CDR1 MGHRA, CDR2 YSYEKL. CDR3 length: 13 residues. V shed 4 bases and J shed 3 bases, with 8 bases lying between them. CDR3: CASSRGETDTQYF. CDR3 bases: TGCGCCAGCAGCCGAGGAGAAACAGATACGCAGTATTTT.

Points on this clonotype: Sequence at one end of the junction differs from germline and may be a read error. This rearrangement joins TRBV28 to TRBJ1-1; 10 nucleotides align to TRBD1. The length of the CDR3 is 15 residues. Germline V gene data show CDR1 as MDHEN and CDR2 as SYDVKM. CDR3: CATSFPGQGNTEAFF. The CDR3 bases are TGTGCCACCAGTTTCCCGGGACAGGGGAATACTGAAGCTTTCTTT.

A word on this clonotype: The CDR3 ends on some other residue instead of the conserved phenylalanine or tryptophan, so this is likely a read error. The chain has TRBV7-9 and TRBJ1-6; D gene uncertain. Germline values: CDR1 SEHNR, CDR2 FQNEAQ (reference sequence). The CDR3 spans 13 residues. Written as DNA, the CDR3 is TGTGCGAGCAGCGTCATAGGGAATTCACCCCTCCACTTA. This sequence encodes CASSVIGNSPLHL.

This clonotype showed up just once. The conserved closing phenylalanine or tryptophan is absent in this CDR3, likely reflecting a read error. The chain links TRBV6-5 to TRBJ1-5; TRBD1 is a possible D gene (5 bases). This CDR3 region has 14 residues. In germline, CDR1 is MNHEY, CDR2 SVGAGI. The CDR3 bases are TGTGCCAGCAGGCGACTTCAGGGAGGTCAGCTCCAGCATTCT. This translates into CASRRLQGGQLQHS.

In the case of this clonotype: The junction does not match germline at one end; this may be a read error. The chain has TRBV5-8 and TRBJ2-1; the D is unclear. Per the germline V gene, CDR1 is SGHTS and CDR2 is YDEGEE. The CDR3 consists of 12 residues. The CDR3 nucleotides read TGTGCCAGCTGCTTGGTTGGCAATGAGCAGTTCTTC. Its translation is CASCLVGNEQFF.

Concerning this clonotype itself: The conserved closing phenylalanine or tryptophan is absent in this CDR3, likely reflecting a read error. The chain carries TRBV7-9 and TRBJ2-1; 12 bases match TRBD2. The CDR3 consists of 15 residues. Trimming removed 5 bases from V and 9 bases from J; junction bases left unmatched: 8. Germline V gives CDR1 SEHNR, CDR2 FQNEAQ (reference sequence). The CDR3 DNA follows: TGTGCCAGCAGCCCACGGACTAGCGGGACTGGTGAGCAGTTCGTC. Translated, it gives CASSPRTSGTGEQFV.

This rearrangement joins TRBV29-1 to TRBJ2-1, with TRBD2 matching over 7 bases. V lost 4 bases and J lost 5; bases outside the gene matches: 5. Germline CDR1 SQVTM, CDR2 ANQGSEA. The CDR3 extends over 13 amino acids. The CDR3 sequence: CSVGEGFNNEQFF. In nucleotides, the CDR3 is TGCAGCGTTGGGGAGGGCTTCAACAATGAGCAGTTCTTC.

The V gene is TRBV12-3 or TRBV12-4, the J gene TRBJ1-6, with 9 bases matching TRBD1. The V gene end was trimmed by 6 bases and the J gene end by 13 bases; junction bases not matched to a gene: 16. The CDR3 runs to 16 residues. DNA of the CDR3: TGTGCCAGCAGGCCCGGGACAGGGTTTTATACTTCGCCCCTCCACTTT. It specifies CASRPGTGFYTSPLHF.

Comment on this clonotype: The junction departs from germline at one end; a sequencing error may be responsible. The V call is TRBV11-2, the J call TRBJ2-5; D gene uncertain. The CDR3 has 14 amino acids. Germline lookup yields CDR1 SGHAT and CDR2 FQNNGV. The CDR3 protein is CASNTSDGQETQNF. CDR3 DNA sequence: TGTGCCAGCAACACATCCGACGGGCAAGAGACCCAGAACTTC.

The gene calls are TRBV4-1 and TRBJ1-1; D gene ambiguous. There are 15 residues in the CDR3. The germline gives CDR1 MGHRA, CDR2 YSYEKL. This CDR3 reads CTNSQGQTRDTEAFF. CDR3 nucleotide sequence: TGCACCAACAGCCAAGGGCAGACCCGGGACACTGAAGCTTTCTTT.

On this clonotype: Germline and junction disagree at one end, which may indicate a read error. The chain uses TRBV5-5 and TRBJ2-7; D might be TRBD2 (6 bases). The germline CDR1 and CDR2 sequences are SGHKS and YYEKEE (reference sequence). The CDR3 sequence is 16 residues long. CDR3 region: CVSSGPGDLMMHEQYF. The CDR3 nucleotides are TGTGTCAGCAGCGGCCCGGGGGACCTTATGATGCACGAACAGTACTTC.

Comments on this clonotype: The conserved closing phenylalanine or tryptophan is absent in this CDR3, likely reflecting a read error. This chain connects TRBV4-1 to TRBJ1-1; TRBD1 might be the D (6 bases). V was clipped by 7 bases and J by 8 bases, with 20 bases between them. The CDR3 has 14 residues. Per germline, CDR1 MGHRA and CDR2 YSYEKL. As DNA, the CDR3 is TGCGCCAGCACCGGACCTTTAAGGGGGACCGAAGCTTTCTAT. Amino acid sequence: CASTGPLRGTEAFY.

About this clonotype itself: Its ends do not fully match the called genes, so a read error is possible. The rearrangement uses TRBV30 and TRBJ2-2, with 9 bases fitting TRBD2. Germline V CDR1 and CDR2: GTSNPN, SVGIG (reference sequence). The CDR3 contains 13 residues. For the CDR3, the DNA is TGTGCCTGGACTGTAGCGGGAGCCGGGCAGCTGTTTTTT. This translates into CAWTVAGAGQLFF. Combining the CDR3 with reference TRBV30 and TRBJ2-2 gives the whole variable domain SQTIHQWPATLVQPVGSPLSLECTVEGTSNPNLYWYRQAAGRGLQLLFYSVGIGQISSEVPQNLSASRPQDRQFILSSKKLLLSDSGFYLCAWTVAGAGQLFFGEGSRLTVL.

This clonotype was recorded once. At one end, the junction sequence differs from germline, possibly due to a read error. This chain joins TRBV5-5 and TRBJ2-1, with a possible D match to TRBD1 (7 bases). The CDR3 contains 16 residues. In germline, CDR1 is SGHKS, CDR2 YYEKEE (reference sequence). DNA for the CDR3: TGTGCCAACAGCTCCCAGGGGGGCGGCCAAGGAGATGAGCAGTTCTTC. It codes for CANSSQGGGQGDEQFF. Full variable domain (missing parts from reference TRBV5-5 and TRBJ2-1): DAGVTQSPTHLIKTRGQQVTLRCSPISGHKSVSWYQQVLGQGPQFIFQYYEKEERGRGNFPDRFSARQFPNYSSELNVNALLLGDSALYLCANSSQGGGQGDEQFFGPGTRLTVL.

This clonotype was found many times. This sequence joins TRBV28 and TRBJ1-1, with 9 positions matching TRBD1. CDR3 length equals 14 residues. Germline V CDR1 and CDR2: MDHEN, SYDVKM. V lost 7 bases to trimming and J lost 4 bases; unmatched junction nucleotides: 7. CDR3 DNA: TGTGCCAGCACCCCGGGACAGGGAGGCACTGAAGCTTTCTTT. It encodes CASTPGQGGTEAFF.

As for this clonotype: One junction end does not reproduce the germline sequence, and a read error may be involved. This chain connects TRBV12-3 or TRBV12-4 to TRBJ2-1; no reliable D call. This CDR3 region has 16 residues. The CDR3 sequence is CASHNGPASSYNEQFF. Written as DNA, the CDR3 is TGTGCCAGCCACAACGGCCCTGCAAGCTCCTACAATGAGCAATTCTTC.

This clonotype was observed many times. Being one base from a much bigger clone, this may be a read error. The rearrangement links TRBV6-6 to TRBJ2-2; no reliable D call. CDR3 length equals 18 residues. From germline, CDR1 is MNHNY and CDR2 SVGAGI (reference sequence). Between the trimmed V and J ends, which lost 5 bases and 4 bases, there was a span of 23 bases. The CDR3 DNA follows: TGTGCCAGCAGTACGAATATCCTTTCTCCGTCGAGCACCGGGGAGCTGTTTTTT. Its protein is CASSTNILSPSSTGELFF.

A remark on this clonotype: A much larger clone differs from this one at a single base, so this may be a read error. This chain connects TRBV28 to TRBJ2-7; D is unresolved. Germline V gene data show CDR1 as MDHEN and CDR2 as SYDVKM. V shed 7 bases and J shed 9 bases, with 13 bases lying between them. The CDR3 loop spans 11 amino acids. The CDR3 here is CASMRRGGQYF. CDR3 nucleotides: TGTGCCAGCATGCGTAGAGGCGGGCAGTACTTC. Full variable domain (outside the CDR3, taken from reference TRBV28 and TRBJ2-7): DVKVTQSSRYLVKRTGEKVFLECVQDMDHENMFWYRQDPGLGLRLIYFSYDVKMKEKGDIPEGYSVSREKKERFSLILESASTNQTSMYLCASMRRGGQYFGPGTRLTVT.

In its sample, this clonotype was seen a few times. The final CDR3 position lacks the conserved phenylalanine or tryptophan, pointing to a likely read error. The V and J genes are TRBV30 and TRBJ1-6; a weak D match, TRBD1 (5 bases). Trimming took 3 bases from V and 2 from J, leaving 14 bases between them. CDR1 GTSNPN and CDR2 SVGIG come from the germline V gene (reference sequence). The CDR3 sequence is 16 residues long. DNA for the CDR3: TGTGCCTGGAGCCCGGCGGGGGTCACCTATAATTCACCCCTCCACCTT. It encodes CAWSPAGVTYNSPLHL.

CDR3 sequence (DNA): TGTGCGATTTCACGGGGAAAGGTCGAACAGTACTTC. It is translated as CAISRGKVEQYF. The chain is built from TRBV6-6 and TRBJ2-7, with a possible D match to TRBD2 (5 bases). This CDR3 has 12 residues. Germline V CDR1 and CDR2: MNHNY, SVGAGI (reference sequence).

Comment on this clonotype: Compared with germline, one end of the junction differs, possibly owing to a read error. The chain is built from TRBV29-1 and TRBJ2-3; D is unclear. Germline V gives CDR1 SQVTM, CDR2 ANQGSEA. The CDR3 length is 14 residues. CDR3 nucleotide sequence: TGCAGTGTTGAAGATAGTACCCACACATATACGCAGTATTTT. It specifies CSVEDSTHTYTQYF.

CDR3 amino acids: CASSSGRAVDAQYF. The CDR3 coding sequence is TGTGCCAGCAGTAGCGGGAGGGCCGTGGATGCCCAGTACTTC. The rearrangement links TRBV6-1 to TRBJ2-5, with 10 bases fitting TRBD2. With V trimmed by 5 bases and J by 9 bases, 9 bases remained unmatched. Germline V gene data show CDR1 as MNHNS and CDR2 as SASEGT. The CDR3 is 14 residues long.

As concerns this clonotype: A junction boundary mismatches the germline segment, possibly from a read error. The genes are TRBV20-1 and TRBJ2-1; 7 nucleotides align to TRBD2. This CDR3 contains 15 residues. The germline V gene has CDR1 DFQATT and CDR2 SNEGSKA (reference sequence). The CDR3 loop reads CSAREFSGSYNEQLF. CDR3 nucleotide sequence: TGCAGTGCTAGAGAGTTTAGCGGGTCTTACAATGAGCAGTTATTC.

To note about this clonotype: The germline gene is not matched at one end of the junction; a read error may be the cause. The chain carries TRBV28 and TRBJ2-1; D gene ambiguous. The CDR3 runs to 14 residues. Germline CDR1 is MDHEN and CDR2 is SYDVKM. The CDR3 loop is CVSSLGGKYNEQFF. The DNA of the CDR3 is TGTGTCAGCAGTTTGGGTGGGAAGTACAATGAGCAGTTCTTC.

The CDR3 sequence: CIVTEANYGYTF. CDR3 nucleotides: TGCATCGTGACAGAAGCTAACTATGGCTACACCTTC. The rearrangement links TRBV29-1 to TRBJ1-2, with D perhaps TRBD1 (5 bases). This CDR3 has 12 residues. The germline V gene encodes CDR1 SQVTM and CDR2 ANQGSEA.